This T cell receptor beta chain was captured by sequencing in a study of a mutant IDH1 vaccine in newly diagnosed glioma. For the study at large: Mean patient age was about 40 years; approximately 62% were male and roughly 38% female. Earlier therapy was either radiotherapy, temozolomide, or both, and most got both. General study points: Changes in the top peripheral T cell clonotypes seemingly had no bearing on pseudoprogression. Approximately 93% of patients showed vaccine-induced immune responses across multiple MHC alleles.

Some clones are missing from TCRdb's copy, which holds only in-frame ones; the method was immunoSEQ multiplex PCR. Of 90,000 to 100,000 clones in the sample, approximately 90% were seen once. Remarks on this clone: The antigen is not known.

As for time point: baseline, week 1 (first vaccination visit). As to treatment: pre-vaccination baseline after standard-of-care therapy. Germline CDR1 reads SQVTM; CDR2 reads ANQGSEA. CDR3 length: 18 residues. V lost 1 base and J lost 1, with 22 bases in between. This TCR was sampled from a woman in her forties or fifties with glioma. The sequenced sample was PBMCs, obtained from a glioma patient treated with radiotherapy, temozolomide or both. This chain joins TRBV29-1 and TRBJ1-2; a possible D gene is TRBD1 (5 bases). The CDR3 loop is CSVEASGGLRLINYGYTF. Here the CDR3 DNA reads TGCAGCGTTGAAGCGTCGGGGGGTTTGCGACTGATTAACTATGGCTACACCTTC.